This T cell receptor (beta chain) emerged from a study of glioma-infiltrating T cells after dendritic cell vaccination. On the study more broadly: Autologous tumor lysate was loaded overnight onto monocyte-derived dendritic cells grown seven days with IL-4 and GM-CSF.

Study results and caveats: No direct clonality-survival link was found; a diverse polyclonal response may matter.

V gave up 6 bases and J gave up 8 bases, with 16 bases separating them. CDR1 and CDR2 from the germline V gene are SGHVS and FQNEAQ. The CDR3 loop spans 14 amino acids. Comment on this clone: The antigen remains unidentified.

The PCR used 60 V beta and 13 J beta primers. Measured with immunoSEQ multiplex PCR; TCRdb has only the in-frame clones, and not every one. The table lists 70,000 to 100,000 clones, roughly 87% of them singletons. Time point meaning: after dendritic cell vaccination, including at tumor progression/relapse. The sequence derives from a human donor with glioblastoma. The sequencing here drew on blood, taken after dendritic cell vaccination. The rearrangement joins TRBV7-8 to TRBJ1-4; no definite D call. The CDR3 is CASRAGVTEEKLFF. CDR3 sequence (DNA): TGTGCCAGCAGAGCAGGCGTAACGGAAGAAAAACTGTTTTTT.